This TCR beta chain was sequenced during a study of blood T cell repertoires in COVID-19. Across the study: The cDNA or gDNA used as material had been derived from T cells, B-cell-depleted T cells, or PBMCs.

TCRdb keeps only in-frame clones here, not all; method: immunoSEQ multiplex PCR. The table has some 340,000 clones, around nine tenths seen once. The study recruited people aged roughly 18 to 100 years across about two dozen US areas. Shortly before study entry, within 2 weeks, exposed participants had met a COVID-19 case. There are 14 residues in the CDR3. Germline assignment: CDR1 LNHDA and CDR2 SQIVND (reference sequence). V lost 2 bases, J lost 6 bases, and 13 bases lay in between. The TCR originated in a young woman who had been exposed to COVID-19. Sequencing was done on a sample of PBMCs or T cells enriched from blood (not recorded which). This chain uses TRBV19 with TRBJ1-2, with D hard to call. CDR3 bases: TGTGCCAGTAGTATACGCGTCCCGATCAATGGCTACACCTTC. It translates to CASSIRVPINGYTF.